Below, one T cell receptor beta chain is given with its context. These data originate in a study of shared clonotypes between healthy human individuals. TCRdb keeps only in-frame clones here, not all; method: immunoSEQ multiplex PCR. This table holds around 690,000 clones, 90% found once. Per germline, CDR1 MDHEN and CDR2 SYDVKM. This CDR3 spans 15 amino acids. V lost 3 bases to trimming and J lost 2 bases; unmatched junction nucleotides: 4. Adults of Caucasian background living in Nashville, Tennessee made up all donors. The rearrangement links TRBV28 to TRBJ2-7, with 10 bases lining up with TRBD2. The source is a man younger than 30 in good health. Some clones in this sample may be carry-over from other donors' samples. The specimen was memory CD8+ T cells from PBMCs. The subset here: CD45RO+ cells pooled with CCR7-negative TemRA cells. CDR3 region: CASSLDGLAAYEQYF. DNA for the CDR3: TGTGCCAGCAGTTTGGACGGACTAGCGGCCTACGAGCAGTACTTC.